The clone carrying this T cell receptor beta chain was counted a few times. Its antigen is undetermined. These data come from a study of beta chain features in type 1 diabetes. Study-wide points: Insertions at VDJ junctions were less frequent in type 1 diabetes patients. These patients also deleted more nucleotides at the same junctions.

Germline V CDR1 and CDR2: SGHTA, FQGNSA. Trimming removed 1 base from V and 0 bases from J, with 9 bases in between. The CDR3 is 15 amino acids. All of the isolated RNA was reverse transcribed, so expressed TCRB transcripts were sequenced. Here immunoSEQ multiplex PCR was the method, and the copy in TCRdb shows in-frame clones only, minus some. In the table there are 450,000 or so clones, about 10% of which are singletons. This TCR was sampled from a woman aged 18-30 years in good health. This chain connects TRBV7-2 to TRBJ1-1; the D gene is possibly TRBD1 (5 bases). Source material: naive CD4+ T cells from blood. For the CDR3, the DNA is TGTGCCAGCAGCTTAGTCGGGGGAATGAACACTGAAGCTTTCTTT. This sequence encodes CASSLVGGMNTEAFF.